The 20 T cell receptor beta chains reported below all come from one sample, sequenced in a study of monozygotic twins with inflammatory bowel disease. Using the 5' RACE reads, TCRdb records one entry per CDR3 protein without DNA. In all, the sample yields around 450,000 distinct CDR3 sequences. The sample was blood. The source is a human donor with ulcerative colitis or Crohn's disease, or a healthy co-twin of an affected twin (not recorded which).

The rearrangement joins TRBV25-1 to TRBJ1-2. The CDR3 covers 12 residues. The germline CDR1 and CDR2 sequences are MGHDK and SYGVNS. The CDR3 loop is CASSREGGGYTF.

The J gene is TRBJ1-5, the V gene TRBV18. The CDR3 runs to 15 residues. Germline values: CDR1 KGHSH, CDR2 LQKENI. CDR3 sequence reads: CASSPLPSSNQPQHF.

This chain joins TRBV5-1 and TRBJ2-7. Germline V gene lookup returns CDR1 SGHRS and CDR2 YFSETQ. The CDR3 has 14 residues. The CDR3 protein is CASRNQGGPYEQYF. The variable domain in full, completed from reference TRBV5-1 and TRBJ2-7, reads KAGVTQTPRYLIKTRGQQVTLSCSPISGHRSVSWYQQTPGQGLQFLFEYFSETQRNKGNFPGRFSGRQFSNSRSEMNVSTLELGDSALYLCASRNQGGPYEQYFGPGTRLTVT.

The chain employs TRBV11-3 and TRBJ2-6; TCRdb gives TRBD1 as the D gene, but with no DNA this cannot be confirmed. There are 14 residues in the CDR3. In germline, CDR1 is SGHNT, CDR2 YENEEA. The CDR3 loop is CASSGERGANVLTF.

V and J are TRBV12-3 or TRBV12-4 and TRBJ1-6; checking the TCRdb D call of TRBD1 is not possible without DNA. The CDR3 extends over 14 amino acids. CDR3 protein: CASRPQGLNSPLHF.

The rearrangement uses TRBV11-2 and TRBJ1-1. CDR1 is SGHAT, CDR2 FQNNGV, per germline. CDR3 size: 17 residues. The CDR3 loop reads CASSLGFGHSSDTEAFF.

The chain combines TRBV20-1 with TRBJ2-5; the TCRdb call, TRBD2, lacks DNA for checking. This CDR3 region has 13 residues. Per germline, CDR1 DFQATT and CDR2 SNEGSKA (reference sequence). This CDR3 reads CSASGRTQETQYF.

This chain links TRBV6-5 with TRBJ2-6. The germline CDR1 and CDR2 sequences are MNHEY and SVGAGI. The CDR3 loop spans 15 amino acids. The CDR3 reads CASSNRLYGANVLTF.

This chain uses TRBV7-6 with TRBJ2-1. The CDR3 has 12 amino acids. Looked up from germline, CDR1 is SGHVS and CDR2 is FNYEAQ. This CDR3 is CASSQGPSEQFF.

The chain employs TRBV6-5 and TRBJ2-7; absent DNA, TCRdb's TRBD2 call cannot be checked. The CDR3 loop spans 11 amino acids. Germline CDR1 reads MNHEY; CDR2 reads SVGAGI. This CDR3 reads CASTLEGAQYF.

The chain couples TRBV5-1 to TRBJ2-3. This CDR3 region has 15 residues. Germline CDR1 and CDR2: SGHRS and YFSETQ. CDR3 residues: CASQLGPGSTDTQYF.

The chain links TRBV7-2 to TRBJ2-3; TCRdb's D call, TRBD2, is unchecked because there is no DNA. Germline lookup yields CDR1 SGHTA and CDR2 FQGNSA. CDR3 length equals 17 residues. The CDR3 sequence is CASSLALAGGLPDTQYF. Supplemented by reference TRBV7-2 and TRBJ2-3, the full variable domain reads GAGVSQSPSNKVTEKGKDVELRCDPISGHTALYWYRQSLGQGLEFLIYFQGNSAPDKSGLPSDRFSAERTGGSVSTLTIQRTQQEDSAVYLCASSLALAGGLPDTQYFGPGTRLTVL.

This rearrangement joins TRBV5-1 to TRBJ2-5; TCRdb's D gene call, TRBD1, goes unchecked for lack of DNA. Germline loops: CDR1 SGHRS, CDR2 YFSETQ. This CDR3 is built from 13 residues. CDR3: CASTLGGEETQYF. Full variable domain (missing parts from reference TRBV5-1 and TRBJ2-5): KAGVTQTPRYLIKTRGQQVTLSCSPISGHRSVSWYQQTPGQGLQFLFEYFSETQRNKGNFPGRFSGRQFSNSRSEMNVSTLELGDSALYLCASTLGGEETQYFGPGTRLLVL.

CDR3 loop: CASSYSFGGISYEQYF. The chain carries TRBV6-2 or TRBV6-3 and TRBJ2-7; TCRdb's D gene call, TRBD2, goes unchecked for lack of DNA. Germline CDR1 reads MNHEY; CDR2 reads SVGEGT. The CDR3 runs to 16 residues.

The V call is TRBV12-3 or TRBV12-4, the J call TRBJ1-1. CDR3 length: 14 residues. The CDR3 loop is CASSLIGLNTEAFF.

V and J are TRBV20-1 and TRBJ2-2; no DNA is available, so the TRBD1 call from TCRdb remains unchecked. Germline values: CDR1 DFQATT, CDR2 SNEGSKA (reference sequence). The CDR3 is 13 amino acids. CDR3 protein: CSAPPGVTGELFF.

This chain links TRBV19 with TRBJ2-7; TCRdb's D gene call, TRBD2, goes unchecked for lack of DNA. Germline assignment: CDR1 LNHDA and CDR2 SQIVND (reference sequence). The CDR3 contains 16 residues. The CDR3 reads CASSRELTSGNYEQYF. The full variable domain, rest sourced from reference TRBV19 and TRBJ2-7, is DGGITQSPKYLFRKEGQNVTLSCEQNLNHDAMYWYRQDPGQGLRLIYYSQIVNDFQKGDIAEGYSVSREKKESFPLTVTSAQKNPTAFYLCASSRELTSGNYEQYFGPGTRLTVT.

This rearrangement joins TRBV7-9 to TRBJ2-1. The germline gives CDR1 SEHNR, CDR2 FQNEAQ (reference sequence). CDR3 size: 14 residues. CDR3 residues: CASSSRQRANEQFF.

The CDR3 protein is CASSSGYTGELFF. J is TRBJ2-2 and V is TRBV5-1. Germline assignment: CDR1 SGHRS and CDR2 YFSETQ. This CDR3 has 13 amino acids.

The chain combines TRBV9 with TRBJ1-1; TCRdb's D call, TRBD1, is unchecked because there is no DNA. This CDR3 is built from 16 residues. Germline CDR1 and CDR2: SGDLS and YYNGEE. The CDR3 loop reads CASSVGTGLGGGEAFF.